This TCR beta chain came from a study of cytomegalovirus exposure and HLA in healthy donors. General observations from the study: The only immune exposure information that was available was CMV serostatus. The authors later found TCR association rates varying by HLA locus, with DRB1 most and HLA-C fewest.

On this clone itself: Its antigen is not known.

Trimming shortened V by 1 base and J by 2 bases, and 6 bases separated the two germline ends. This CDR3 contains 13 residues. Germline values: CDR1 KGHSH, CDR2 LQKENI. The PCR made use of 60 Vbeta and 13 Jbeta primers. Sequenced by immunoSEQ multiplex PCR; TCRdb stores in-frame clones only, minus some. The repertoire includes approximately 53,000 clones, 72% of them detected once, and 9.1% sits in the top ten. This clonotype originated in a woman aged 50 to 60 in good health and CMV-seronegative. V gene TRBV18 combines with J gene TRBJ2-7; D may be TRBD1 (5 bases). The sequenced material came from PBMCs. In DNA form, the CDR3 reads TGTGCCAGCTCACCACAGGGGACCTACGAGCAGTACTTC. Amino acid sequence: CASSPQGTYEQYF.